This T cell receptor (beta chain) was recorded in a study of identical twins. This clonotype was observed many times. TCRdb independently ran MiXCR on the 5' RACE reads; one entry per CDR3 protein. The sample holds under 800,000 distinct CDR3 sequences, 21% seen once. Trimming removed 3 bases from V and 6 bases from J, with 21 bases in between. The V gene's germline CDR1 is SGHRS and CDR2 YFSETQ. This CDR3 spans 16 amino acids. These same records also appear under a second study, on T cells expressing NK-cell markers. That paper states: With an anti-gamma-delta TCR antibody, sorting in several experiments was kept to alpha-beta TCR T cells. Leadership of the CD3+CD56-NKG2C+ fraction also belonged to these clonotypes in several donors. Unclear, still, was the HCMV specificity of the expanded NKG2C+ T cell clones.

This chain joins TRBV5-1 and TRBJ1-2, with D maybe TRBD1 (5 bases). This TCR came from a woman under 30 in good health. The sequenced sample was PBMCs. CDR3 in amino acids: CASSSWFRGGSNGYTF. Here the CDR3 DNA reads TGCGCCAGCAGCTCGTGGTTTAGGGGCGGATCAAATGGCTACACCTTC.